The 30 T cell receptor beta chains below all came from one sample that was sequenced in a study of blood T cell repertoires in COVID-19. Profiling relied on immunoSEQ multiplex PCR, and the TCRdb table lists in-frame clones only, not all of them. The profile shows approximately 58,000 clones, more than 75% of them singletons. Sequenced input: peripheral blood. All receptors derive from a man aged 35 to 55 with active COVID-19.

This clone occurred a few times. This chain uses TRBV11-2 with TRBJ2-7; D is unresolved. The CDR3 runs 12 residues. Per the germline V gene, CDR1 is SGHAT and CDR2 is FQNNGV. V was cut by 5 bases and J by 4 bases, with 9 bases left in between. CDR3 in amino acids: CASSLIEYEQYF. For the CDR3, the DNA is TGTGCCAGCAGCCTGATAGAGTACGAGCAGTACTTC.

The CDR3 protein is CASSALDRATDTQYF. The CDR3 bases are TGTGCCAGCAGCGCCTTAGACAGGGCTACAGATACGCAGTATTTT. The chain couples TRBV9 to TRBJ2-3; 7 positions agree with TRBD1. The CDR3 spans 15 residues. Germline CDR1 SGDLS, CDR2 YYNGEE. V shed 3 bases and J 3 bases; nucleotides not matched to a gene: 7.

This sequence joins TRBV18 and TRBJ2-1; D remains unclear. Germline CDR1 reads KGHSH; CDR2 reads LQKENI. The CDR3 covers 16 residues. The ends were cut back, 6 bases at V and 0 bases at J, with 15 bases in the middle. The CDR3 sequence is CASSREQPTSYNEQFF. The CDR3, as DNA: TGTGCCAGCTCTCGTGAACAGCCAACCTCCTACAATGAGCAGTTCTTC.

The chain combines TRBV11-2 with TRBJ2-1, with 7 bases matching TRBD2. After removal of 5 bases from V and 6 bases from J, the junction contained 10 bases not matched to a gene. The CDR3 is made up of 15 amino acids. Germline V gives CDR1 SGHAT, CDR2 FQNNGV. CDR3: CASSPSGTTGNEQFF. The CDR3 DNA is TGTGCCAGCAGCCCCTCCGGGACTACAGGCAATGAGCAGTTCTTC.

Worth noting for this clone: Its ends do not fully match the called genes, so a read error is possible. The rearrangement links TRBV16 to TRBJ1-2, with D uncertain. Germline V gene sequence: CDR1 KGHSY, CDR2 FQNENV. The CDR3 is made up of 11 amino acids. DNA of the CDR3: TGTGCCAGCAGCCATCAGGCAGGCCCTATATTC. Translated, it gives CASSHQAGPIF.

This chain joins TRBV5-8 and TRBJ2-7; 8 bases are shared with TRBD1. Germline CDR1 SGHTS, CDR2 YDEGEE. The CDR3 length is 11 residues. With 7 bases clipped from V and 6 bases from J, the junction kept 3 bases outside the gene matches. The CDR3 sequence: CASFTGGEQYF. The CDR3 DNA reads as TGTGCCAGCTTTACAGGGGGCGAGCAGTACTTC.

CDR3 residues: CASSQQWTSGARGELFF. CDR3 DNA: TGCGCCAGCAGCCAACAATGGACTAGCGGGGCCAGAGGGGAGCTGTTTTTT. V usage is TRBV4-1 and J usage is TRBJ2-2; TRBD2 aligns across 12 bases. V gave up 2 bases and J gave up 8 bases; unmatched junction bases: 9. CDR3 length: 17 residues. Looked up from germline, CDR1 is MGHRA and CDR2 is YSYEKL.

The chain carries TRBV27 and TRBJ1-1; the D is unclear. Trimming cost V 7 bases and J 0 bases, with 12 bases left between them. Germline V CDR1 and CDR2: MNHEY, SMNVEV (reference sequence). The CDR3 loop spans 14 amino acids. The CDR3 sequence: CASTDMSMNTEAFF. The CDR3 DNA is TGTGCCAGCACCGACATGTCCATGAACACTGAAGCTTTCTTT.

In this sample, this clone turned up a few times. The chain recombines TRBV4-2 with TRBJ1-1; 8 nucleotides align to TRBD1. CDR3 length: 16 residues. Germline V lookup: CDR1 LGHNA, CDR2 YNFKEQ. Losses at the gene ends were 2 bases for V and 2 bases for J; bases not matched to a gene: 7. The DNA for the CDR3 is TGTGCCAGCAGCCAAACCGGACAGGGAGGTAACACTGAAGCTTTCTTT. Translated, it gives CASSQTGQGGNTEAFF.

This chain joins TRBV14 and TRBJ1-5; TRBD1 is a possible D gene (6 bases). The CDR3 has 17 residues. Trimming left V 1 base short and J 5 bases short, with 18 bases between. Germline-derived CDR1 and CDR2 are SGHDN and FVKESK. DNA for the CDR3: TGTGCCAGCAGCCAAGCCCTTTTTGACAGGCCCGATCAGCCCCAGCATTTT. Translated: CASSQALFDRPDQPQHF.

This clone has more than one count but fewer than ten. The chain recombines TRBV5-1 with TRBJ1-5; D possibly corresponds to TRBD1 (5 bases). There are 15 residues in the CDR3. Germline lookup yields CDR1 SGHRS and CDR2 YFSETQ. Trimming took off 4 bases at V and 0 bases at J, with 11 bases between the two ends. CDR3 in DNA: TGCGCCAGCAGCATTGACGGACATAGCAATCAGCCCCAGCATTTT. Its protein is CASSIDGHSNQPQHF.

The V and J genes are TRBV7-8 and TRBJ2-4; D perhaps matches TRBD2 (6 bases). CDR3 length: 16 residues. Germline V gene sequence: CDR1 SGHVS, CDR2 FQNEAQ. Trimming stripped 5 bases from V and 0 bases from J, with 14 bases between. The CDR3 loop reads CASSKISGLAKNIQYF. In DNA form, the CDR3 reads TGTGCCAGCAGCAAAATTAGCGGTTTAGCCAAAAACATTCAGTACTTC.

V is TRBV11-2 and J is TRBJ1-1, with a weak D call TRBD1 (6 bases). The CDR3 spans 15 residues. From germline, CDR1 is SGHAT and CDR2 FQNNGV. Trimming took off 5 bases at V and 1 base at J, with 14 bases between the two ends. Here the CDR3 reads CASSLLTGQNTEAFF. The CDR3 coding sequence is TGTGCCAGCAGCCTACTAACAGGGCAGAACACTGAAGCTTTCTTT.

This chain joins TRBV30 and TRBJ2-1; 7 bases line up with TRBD1. After removal of 4 bases from V and 0 bases from J, the junction contained 6 bases not matched to a gene. Per germline, CDR1 GTSNPN and CDR2 SVGIG (reference sequence). This CDR3 is 15 amino acids long. The chain's CDR3 is CAWTGDSSSYNEQFF. DNA for the CDR3: TGTGCCTGGACTGGGGACAGCAGCTCCTACAATGAGCAGTTCTTC.

The chain links TRBV18 to TRBJ2-7; D may be TRBD1 (5 bases). V was trimmed by 6 bases and J by 4 bases, leaving 13 bases between them. Germline loops: CDR1 KGHSH, CDR2 LQKENI. There are 13 residues in the CDR3. CDR3 sequence reads: CASSLSQDYEQYF. The CDR3 coding sequence is TGTGCCAGCTCTCTCTCACAGGATTACGAGCAGTACTTC.

The rearrangement joins TRBV18 to TRBJ2-3; no clear D. This CDR3 contains 15 residues. V was trimmed by 3 bases and J by 0 bases, leaving 10 bases between them. Germline lookup yields CDR1 KGHSH and CDR2 LQKENI. The CDR3 here is CASSPSSLSTDTQYF. The CDR3 DNA follows: TGTGCCAGCTCACCTTCATCTCTAAGCACAGATACGCAGTATTTT.

CDR3 sequence reads: CATSDFLDSPHPYSNQPQHF. The CDR3 nucleotides read TGTGCCACCAGTGATTTTTTGGACAGCCCGCATCCCTATAGCAATCAGCCCCAGCATTTT. The chain is built from TRBV24-1 and TRBJ1-5, with a possible D match to TRBD1 (6 bases). Trimming pared 1 base from V and 0 bases from J, leaving 21 bases between. The length of the CDR3 is 20 residues. Germline values: CDR1 KGHDR, CDR2 SFDVKD.

The chain links TRBV7-3 to TRBJ2-5; D ambiguous. The germline CDR1 and CDR2 sequences are SGHTA and FQGTGA. The CDR3 spans 13 residues. Trimming pared 2 bases from V and 4 bases from J, leaving 8 bases between. The CDR3 here is CASSLGLAETQYF. In DNA form, the CDR3 reads TGTGCCAGCAGCTTAGGCTTAGCAGAGACCCAGTACTTC.

The V gene is TRBV19, the J gene TRBJ2-1, with 13 bases matching TRBD2. Germline V gene sequence: CDR1 LNHDA, CDR2 SQIVND (reference sequence). The CDR3 runs to 16 residues. V gave up 4 bases and J gave up 10 bases; unmatched junction bases: 10. In nucleotides, the CDR3 is TGTGCCAGTAGTAGGGGACTAGCGGGGACCTTATTGGAGCAGTTCTTC. Translating it yields CASSRGLAGTLLEQFF.

This chain uses TRBV10-2 with TRBJ1-2; D remains unclear. In germline, CDR1 is WSHSY, CDR2 SAAADI. V was trimmed by 0 bases and J by 4 bases, leaving 6 bases between them. The CDR3 extends over 13 amino acids. The CDR3 DNA sequence: TGCGCCAGCAGTGAGTCGAACAGCTATGGCTACACCTTC. Translated: CASSESNSYGYTF.

This rearrangement joins TRBV30 to TRBJ1-6; D is undetermined. The germline V and J ends were trimmed by 0 bases and 7 bases, with 16 bases remaining between them. The CDR3 covers 16 residues. CDR1 and CDR2 from the germline V gene are GTSNPN and SVGIG (reference sequence). CDR3 sequence (DNA): TGTGCCTGGAGTGTAAGCCGGTGGATTAGCAATTCACCCCTCCACTTT. Translation: CAWSVSRWISNSPLHF. The complete variable domain, with remaining parts taken from reference TRBV30 and TRBJ1-6, reads SQTIHQWPATLVQPVGSPLSLECTVEGTSNPNLYWYRQAAGRGLQLLFYSVGIGQISSEVPQNLSASRPQDRQFILSSKKLLLSDSGFYLCAWSVSRWISNSPLHFGNGTRLTVT.

The rearrangement uses TRBV6-5 and TRBJ1-2; tentative D call: TRBD1 (5 bases). The CDR3 contains 13 residues. V was clipped by 6 bases and J by 5 bases, with 13 bases between them. Germline CDR1 is MNHEY and CDR2 is SVGAGI. CDR3 bases: TGTGCCAGCAGGGCCGACAGTGTATATGGCTACACCTTC. Translation gives CASRADSVYGYTF.

The chain recombines TRBV6-1 with TRBJ2-3, with TRBD1 identical over 7 bases. The CDR3 totals 15 residues. V lost 0 bases and J lost 4; bases outside the gene matches: 4. Germline CDR1 reads MNHNS; CDR2 reads SASEGT. The CDR3 DNA reads as TGTGCCAGCAGTGAAGCGTGGCAGGGGGCAGATACGCAGTATTTT. As protein: CASSEAWQGADTQYF.

V usage is TRBV29-1 and J usage is TRBJ1-1; a weak D match, TRBD1 (5 bases). The CDR3 is 11 amino acids. Between the trimmed V and J ends, which lost 3 bases and 5 bases, there was a span of 7 bases. CDR1 and CDR2 (germline): SQVTM, ANQGSEA. The CDR3 spells CSVDGGTEAFF. DNA of the CDR3: TGCAGCGTTGACGGGGGAACTGAAGCTTTCTTT.

J is TRBJ2-5 and V is TRBV11-3, with D possibly TRBD2 on 6 matching bases. CDR1 is SGHNT and CDR2 is YENEEA in the germline V gene. The CDR3 loop spans 14 amino acids. Trimming removed 5 bases at V and 2 bases at J, with 12 bases between. The CDR3 DNA is TGTGCCAGCAGCCGGACTAAAAGACAAGAGACCCAGTACTTC. Translating gives CASSRTKRQETQYF.

The CDR3 loop reads CAVPESGGATTF. CDR3 sequence (DNA): TGTGCCGTTCCGGAGTCAGGGGGCGCGACCACCTTC. The genes are TRBV12-3 or TRBV12-4 and TRBJ1-2, with 8 bases fitting TRBD1. Losses at the gene ends were 11 bases for V and 13 bases for J; bases not matched to a gene: 15. This CDR3 comprises 12 residues.

The gene calls are TRBV6-5 and TRBJ2-2, with D perhaps TRBD1 (7 bases). CDR1 MNHEY and CDR2 SVGAGI come from the germline V gene. V was trimmed by 6 bases and J by 9 bases, leaving 20 bases between them. This CDR3 is 15 amino acids long. The CDR3 nucleotides read TGTGCCAGCAGAAGGTTGGAGGGGGCAGGATGGGAGCTGTTTTTT. It specifies CASRRLEGAGWELFF.

The chain links TRBV11-1 to TRBJ2-3; weak D call: TRBD1 (5 bases). The V and J ends lost 5 bases and 2 bases respectively, with 11 bases between them. CDR1 is SGHAT, CDR2 FQDESV, per germline (reference sequence). There are 14 residues in the CDR3. The CDR3 region is CASSLGPTTDTQYF. DNA of the CDR3: TGTGCCAGCAGCCTGGGGCCGACCACAGATACGCAGTATTTT.

This chain links TRBV5-1 with TRBJ2-7, with 14 bases fitting TRBD2. In germline, CDR1 is SGHRS, CDR2 YFSETQ. V dropped 0 bases and J dropped 9; count of bases not matched to a gene: 8. This CDR3 has 16 residues. The CDR3 bases are TGCGCCAGCAGCTTGGCCGGCGGGACTAGCGGGAGTGTGCAGTACTTC. This codes for CASSLAGGTSGSVQYF.

This sequence joins TRBV6-6 and TRBJ1-2; D perhaps matches TRBD1 (6 bases). The V and J ends lost 0 bases and 8 bases respectively, with 16 bases between them. This CDR3 spans 15 amino acids. CDR1 is MNHNY, CDR2 SVGAGI, per germline (reference sequence). The CDR3 protein is CASSYSNRETGGYTF. CDR3 nucleotide sequence: TGTGCCAGCAGTTACTCGAACAGGGAGACTGGGGGCTACACCTTC.